This is a list of T cell receptor beta chains from one sample in a study of cytomegalovirus exposure and HLA in healthy donors. Measured with immunoSEQ multiplex PCR; TCRdb has only the in-frame clones, and not every one. The table has around 160,000 clones, more than 65% seen once. Sequenced material: PBMCs. The source is a man between 18 and 29 years old in good health and CMV-seropositive. Both conserved end residues are part of each CDR3. The order of the fields is CDR3 DNA, CDR3 protein, D gene, clone size, J gene, V gene. A D gene is named only where the DNA matches it firmly. Not all rows give a size; the values are once, few, many and, for expanded clones, a class.

TGTGCCTGGAGTTGGGACATCCACTCTGGAAACACCATATATTTT | CAWSWDIHSGNTIYF | . | once | TRBJ1-3 | TRBV30
TGTGCCAGCACCAGGGCTAGCGGACCCTACAATGAGCAGTTCTTC | CASTRASGPYNEQFF | TRBD2 | once | TRBJ2-1 | TRBV27
TGTGCCAGCACCTCGGGACAGCTCTACGAGCAGTACTTC | CASTSGQLYEQYF | TRBD1 | . | TRBJ2-7 | TRBV6-6
TGCGCCAGCAGCCAAGAAGGCCCCAGGCCCTCTGGAAACACCATATATTTT | CASSQEGPRPSGNTIYF | . | . | TRBJ1-3 | TRBV4-1
TGTGCCAGCAGCCGGGAGGGGGTAGGGCCTTCGGGCGAGCAGTACTTC | CASSREGVGPSGEQYF | TRBD2 | . | TRBJ2-7 | TRBV5-5
TGTGCCAGCAGTTACTCGCGGGGCACGACCTACGAGCAGTACTTC | CASSYSRGTTYEQYF | . | few | TRBJ2-7 | TRBV6-5
TGCGCCAGCAAGACAGGGTTCTATGGCTACACCTTC | CASKTGFYGYTF | TRBD1 | . | TRBJ1-2 | TRBV10-1
TGTGCCACCCTACTGCCATCCGGGAACGAGCAGTACTTC | CATLLPSGNEQYF | . | . | TRBJ2-7 | TRBV6-1
TGCGCCAGCAGCCAGGACAGGGGTCGGTACTATGGCTACACCTTC | CASSQDRGRYYGYTF | TRBD1 | . | TRBJ1-2 | TRBV4-3
TGTGCCAGCAGCTCGGTAGTGGGGGGGCCGGGTGAGCAGTACTTC | CASSSVVGGPGEQYF | . | . | TRBJ2-7 | TRBV13
TGTGCCAGCAGCGTAGTGAGTAGCGGTCACTCCTACAATGAGCAGTTCTTC | CASSVVSSGHSYNEQFF | . | . | TRBJ2-1 | TRBV9
TGTGCCATCAGGGAGACAGGATACTATGGCTACACCTTC | CAIRETGYYGYTF | . | . | TRBJ1-2 | TRBV10-3
TGCGCCAGCAGCCCGGAGGCCGGGACAGGGGGTGGCTACACCTTC | CASSPEAGTGGGYTF | TRBD1 | . | TRBJ1-2 | TRBV5-1
TGCAGCGTTCAAACCCGGACAGTTGGCACTGAAGCTTTCTTT | CSVQTRTVGTEAFF | . | . | TRBJ1-1 | TRBV29-1
TGTGCCAGCAGTCACACCCCACCCTTGACAGGGGGCGTCTATGGCTACACCTTC | CASSHTPPLTGGVYGYTF | TRBD1 | . | TRBJ1-2 | TRBV27
TGCGCCAGCAGCCTCGGAAGAAGCGGGACCTACGAGCAGTACTTC | CASSLGRSGTYEQYF | TRBD2 | once | TRBJ2-7 | TRBV5-1
TGTGCCAGCAGCGCAGGGACAGCGCCGTGGGTCGAGCAGTACTTC | CASSAGTAPWVEQYF | TRBD1 | . | TRBJ2-7 | TRBV9
TGCGCCAGCAGCCTGAGGGACAGGCCGTACGAGCAGTACTTC | CASSLRDRPYEQYF | TRBD1 | . | TRBJ2-7 | TRBV5-1
TGTGCCAGCAGCTTGGGGACAGAGGCCTACGAGCAGTACTTC | CASSLGTEAYEQYF | TRBD1 | few | TRBJ2-7 | TRBV7-6
TGTGCCAGTAGTTTGCTTCTGAGCTCCTACGAGCAGTACTTC | CASSLLLSSYEQYF | . | . | TRBJ2-7 | TRBV19
TGTGCCAGTAGTATAGCTAGCGGGAGGTCTATAGATACGCAGTATTTT | CASSIASGRSIDTQYF | TRBD2 | few | TRBJ2-3 | TRBV19
TGCAGCGTTGGAAGGTTAAGGATGTTCGGGGAGACCCAGTACTTC | CSVGRLRMFGETQYF | . | . | TRBJ2-5 | TRBV29-1
TGCGCCAGCAGCGGGCTTTTCGGTGACACTGAAGCTTTCTTT | CASSGLFGDTEAFF | . | . | TRBJ1-1 | TRBV5-1
TGCGCCAGCAGCTTCCCCTTAGCATCCACCGGGGAGCTGTTTTTT | CASSFPLASTGELFF | . | . | TRBJ2-2 | TRBV5-1
TGCGCCAGCAGCCAAGGGCGGGACAGCGGGCCAGTCGGCTACACCTTC | CASSQGRDSGPVGYTF | TRBD1 | . | TRBJ1-2 | TRBV4-3
TGTGCCAGCAGTGAATGGCGGATCAATCAGCCCCAGCATTTT | CASSEWRINQPQHF | . | few | TRBJ1-5 | TRBV6-5
TGCGCCAGCAGCTTGGAGGACAGGGGCGGCGATACGCAGTATTTT | CASSLEDRGGDTQYF | TRBD1 | . | TRBJ2-3 | TRBV5-1
TGTGCCAGCAAGGGTGGAGGATGGAACACTGAAGCTTTCTTT | CASKGGGWNTEAFF | . | . | TRBJ1-1 | TRBV28
TGTGCCAGCAGTGAATCCTTACTAGCGGGAATCTACAATGAGCAGTTCTTC | CASSESLLAGIYNEQFF | TRBD2 | . | TRBJ2-1 | TRBV25-1
TGTGCCAGCAGTTCAACGATGACTAGCGGAAGCTCCTACAATGAGCAGTTCTTC | CASSSTMTSGSSYNEQFF | TRBD2 | . | TRBJ2-1 | TRBV27
TGTGCCACCAGCAGTCATAGAGGGGGGGCACACAATGAGCAGTTCTTC | CATSSHRGGAHNEQFF | . | . | TRBJ2-1 | TRBV15
TGCGCCAACTACCGGGACAGTTGGAATCAGCCCCAGCATTTT | CANYRDSWNQPQHF | TRBD1 | . | TRBJ1-5 | TRBV5-1
TGCGCCAGCAGCTATGGCGGGCATTCCTCCTACGAGCAGTACTTC | CASSYGGHSSYEQYF | . | once | TRBJ2-7 | TRBV5-1
TGTGCTAGTGCCCGACAGGGGGTAGGTGAGCAGTTCTTC | CASARQGVGEQFF | TRBD1 | . | TRBJ2-1 | TRBV12-5
TGTGCCAGCAGCTTGGCAGGCAGGGGAGCCAATCAGCCCCAGCATTTT | CASSLAGRGANQPQHF | . | . | TRBJ1-5 | TRBV5-6
TGTGCCAGCAGCTTGGAACGGGGGGCTAACGAGCAGTACTTC | CASSLERGANEQYF | . | . | TRBJ2-7 | TRBV5-6
TGTGCCAGCAGTGAATACAGTCGAAGCACAGATACGCAGTATTTT | CASSEYSRSTDTQYF | . | . | TRBJ2-3 | TRBV2
TGTGCCAGCAGTTCAACAGGGGGACAGCCCCAGCATTTT | CASSSTGGQPQHF | TRBD1 | . | TRBJ1-5 | TRBV28
TGTGCCAGTAGTGAAGGGGTGAGATTCGGCTACACCTTC | CASSEGVRFGYTF | . | . | TRBJ1-2 | TRBV19
TGTGCCAGTACCCGACTCAACGCGGACACTGAAGCTTTCTTT | CASTRLNADTEAFF | . | . | TRBJ1-1 | TRBV19
TGTGCCAGCAGTCCCGGGACTCTAACTGAAGCTTTCTTT | CASSPGTLTEAFF | . | . | TRBJ1-1 | TRBV27